These 14 T cell receptor beta chains share one sample of origin, sequenced in a study of T cell responses to AZD1222 COVID-19 vaccine. The method was immunoSEQ multiplex PCR; TCRdb's version includes in-frame clones alone and lacks a portion of them. The sample records about 130,000 clones, about 93% being singletons. Source: peripheral blood, taken on day 0 of AZD1222 vaccination. The receptors were gathered from an adult in good health.

A single count supports this clone. The chain carries TRBV6-2 or TRBV6-3 and TRBJ1-6; D is uncertain. V was cut by 4 bases and J by 0 bases, with 7 bases left in between. This CDR3 region has 15 residues. Germline assignment: CDR1 MNHEY and CDR2 SVGEGT. The DNA of the CDR3 is TGTGCCAGCAGTTCGCGGAGCTCCTATAATTCACCCCTCCACTTT. Protein sequence: CASSSRSSYNSPLHF.

This clone has just one count. The chain employs TRBV27 and TRBJ1-1; 11 bases fit TRBD1. Germline lookup yields CDR1 MNHEY and CDR2 SMNVEV (reference sequence). V lost 3 bases, J lost 1 base, and 1 base stayed unmatched. This CDR3 region has 15 residues. This chain's CDR3 is CASSLGQGGNTEAFF. CDR3 DNA sequence: TGTGCCAGCAGTTTGGGACAGGGGGGGAACACTGAAGCTTTCTTT.

V and J are TRBV13 and TRBJ2-7, with 13 bases that match TRBD2. The germline V gene has CDR1 PRHDT and CDR2 FYEKMQ (reference sequence). The CDR3 covers 14 residues. V lost 3 bases to trimming and J lost 4 bases; unmatched junction nucleotides: 0. The CDR3 is CASSLGLAGYEQYF. The CDR3 region has the DNA TGTGCCAGCAGCTTGGGACTAGCGGGGTACGAGCAGTACTTC.

This chain connects TRBV7-9 to TRBJ1-6; TRBD1 agrees at 10 bases. Germline V lookup: CDR1 SEHNR, CDR2 FQNEAQ (reference sequence). V lost 3 bases to trimming and J lost 8 bases; unmatched junction nucleotides: 1. The CDR3 spans 14 residues. The CDR3 sequence: CASSLGTGDSPLHF. The DNA of the CDR3 is TGTGCCAGCAGCTTGGGGACAGGGGATTCACCCCTCCACTTT.

The chain uses TRBV3-1 (or the pseudogene TRBV3-2) and TRBJ1-6; D is undetermined. CDR3 length equals 14 residues. Germline-derived CDR1 and CDR2 are LGHDT and YNNKEL (reference sequence). V was clipped by 0 bases and J by 8 bases, with 8 bases between them. CDR3 region: CASSQEVGDSPLHF. CDR3 nucleotides: TGTGCCAGCAGCCAAGAAGTGGGAGATTCACCCCTCCACTTT.

In DNA form, the CDR3 reads TGTGCCTGGAGTGGGACAGGGATCTTGAACACTGAAGCTTTCTTT. Translation: CAWSGTGILNTEAFF. The chain combines TRBV30 with TRBJ1-1; 8 bases fit TRBD1. Looked up from germline, CDR1 is GTSNPN and CDR2 is SVGIG (reference sequence). The CDR3 sequence is 15 residues long. V lost 1 base and J lost 0; bases outside the gene matches: 4.

This clone was found a few times. The rearrangement uses TRBV5-6 and TRBJ2-1; TRBD1 agrees at 10 bases. The trim removed 2 bases at V and 3 bases at J, leaving 5 bases unmatched. The CDR3 spans 16 residues. Germline V CDR1 and CDR2: SGHDT, YYEEEE. The CDR3 loop reads CASSFRQGADYNEQFF. In nucleotides, the CDR3 is TGTGCCAGCAGCTTTAGACAGGGGGCGGACTACAATGAGCAGTTCTTC.

This clone was found a few times. This rearrangement joins TRBV4-3 to TRBJ1-4; unclear D gene. The germline V gene has CDR1 LGHNA and CDR2 YSLEER. This CDR3 is 13 amino acids long. Trimming cost V 5 bases and J 10 bases, with 14 bases left between them. The DNA for the CDR3 is TGCGCCAGCAGCGAGCAACCGAGCGGAAAACTGTTTTTT. Its translation: CASSEQPSGKLFF.

The chain carries TRBV2 and TRBJ2-7; no reliable D call. The CDR3 is 10 amino acids. The V gene's germline CDR1 is SNHLY and CDR2 FYNNEI. V was clipped by 4 bases and J by 7 bases, with 5 bases between them. CDR3 nucleotide sequence: TGTGCCAGCAGTGGACGTGAGCAGTACTTC. This translates into CASSGREQYF. The complete variable domain, with remaining parts taken from reference TRBV2 and TRBJ2-7, reads EPEVTQTPSHQVTQMGQEVILRCVPISNHLYFYWYRQILGQKVEFLVSFYNNEISEKSEIFDDQFSVERPDGSNFTLKIRSTKLEDSAMYFCASSGREQYFGPGTRLTVT.

The chain combines TRBV19 with TRBJ1-5, with D tentatively TRBD1 (5 bases). CDR1 LNHDA and CDR2 SQIVND come from the germline V gene (reference sequence). There are 15 residues in the CDR3. Between the trimmed V and J ends, which lost 4 bases and 3 bases, there was a span of 13 bases. The CDR3 loop reads CASSTEKGTNQPQHF. CDR3 nucleotide sequence: TGTGCCAGTAGTACCGAAAAGGGGACCAATCAGCCCCAGCATTTT.

This chain uses TRBV7-6 with TRBJ2-7, with 13 bases fitting TRBD2. The CDR3 contains 15 residues. Germline V CDR1 and CDR2: SGHVS, FNYEAQ. The junction had 4 bases not matched to a gene; V was cut back by 5 bases and J by 3 bases. The CDR3 sequence is CASSPLAGGIYEQYF. CDR3 nucleotides: TGTGCCAGCAGCCCACTAGCGGGAGGGATCTACGAGCAGTACTTC.

This chain links TRBV25-1 with TRBJ2-1, with 10 bases aligning to TRBD2. V was pared by 4 bases and J by 9 bases, with 6 bases of the junction left unmatched. There are 14 residues in the CDR3. Germline assignment: CDR1 MGHDK and CDR2 SYGVNS. The CDR3 sequence is CASSVLAGDGEQFF. The CDR3 nucleotides are TGTGCCAGCAGTGTTCTAGCGGGAGACGGTGAGCAGTTCTTC.

V is TRBV27 and J is TRBJ2-3; D call uncertain. The CDR3 loop spans 14 amino acids. Trimming took off 1 base at V and 2 bases at J, with 7 bases between the two ends. CDR1 and CDR2 from the germline V gene are MNHEY and SMNVEV (reference sequence). The CDR3 loop reads CASSLWIHTDTQYF. CDR3 bases: TGTGCCAGCAGTTTATGGATCCACACAGATACGCAGTATTTT.

The chain combines TRBV4-1 with TRBJ2-7; D gene ambiguous. Germline assignment: CDR1 MGHRA and CDR2 YSYEKL. V was shortened by 5 bases and J by 4 bases, with 9 bases between the two germline ends. The CDR3 contains 12 residues. This chain's CDR3 is CASSDSLYEQYF. The CDR3, as DNA: TGCGCCAGCAGCGATTCCCTGTACGAGCAGTACTTC.